One sample yielded the 24 T cell receptor beta chains listed below, sequenced in a study of patients and donors after allogeneic stem cell transplantation. TCRdb fed the RT-PCR reads into MiXCR, producing one record per CDR3 protein. The sample records about 960,000 distinct CDR3 sequences, roughly 18% being singletons. Sequencing was carried out using blood, either unsorted or a sorted T cell fraction (not recorded which). The receptor set was obtained from a human donor who was either an allogeneic HSCT recipient or a stem cell or donor lymphocyte infusion donor (not recorded which). It is not recorded whose cells these are; they may come from a transplant donor.

This clonotype was counted many times. The chain carries TRBV7-8 and TRBJ2-3; 7 bases agree with TRBD2. CDR1 and CDR2 (germline): SGHVS, FQNEAQ. After removal of 1 base from V and 0 bases from J, the junction contained 1 base not matched to a gene. This CDR3 is 15 amino acids long. CDR3: CASSLDSGSTDTQYF. The CDR3 bases are TGTGCCAGCAGCTTAGATAGCGGGAGCACAGATACGCAGTATTTT.

The chain uses TRBV6-5 and TRBJ2-2, with 7 positions matching TRBD1. Germline CDR1 and CDR2: MNHEY and SVGAGI. CDR3 length: 15 amino acids. V was pared by 2 bases and J by 7 bases, with 7 bases of the junction left unmatched. The CDR3 region is CASSYVDRAGGELFF. The CDR3, as DNA: TGTGCCAGCAGTTACGTAGACAGGGCAGGCGGGGAGCTGTTTTTT.

This clonotype has only a few counts. The gene calls are TRBV6-1 and TRBJ1-2; D not certain. Per the germline V gene, CDR1 is MNHNS and CDR2 is SASEGT. The CDR3 has 15 residues. V lost 4 bases and J lost 4, with 16 bases in between. CDR3 sequence (DNA): TGTGCCAGCAGTGCAGGCGACATTCCGACCTATGGCTACACCTTC. Translated, it gives CASSAGDIPTYGYTF.

This clonotype showed up just a few times. The CDR3 protein is CSVETGTSGEQYF. CDR3 bases: TGCAGCGTGGAAACCGGGACTAGCGGTGAACAGTACTTC. This chain links TRBV29-1 with TRBJ2-7; 11 bases match TRBD2. This CDR3 is built from 13 residues. The germline V gene has CDR1 SQVTM and CDR2 ANQGSEA. V lost 6 bases to trimming and J lost 10 bases; unmatched junction nucleotides: 11.

This clonotype showed up just a few times. The CDR3 protein is CASSLIAGATGDTQYF. CDR3 sequence (DNA): TGTGCCAGCAGCTTAATAGCGGGAGCCACCGGAGATACGCAGTATTTT. This chain connects TRBV7-3 to TRBJ2-3, with 9 bases identical to TRBD2. This CDR3 spans 16 amino acids. V trimming: 1 base; J trimming: 5 bases; junction bases outside the gene matches: 7. Germline V gene data show CDR1 as SGHTA and CDR2 as FQGTGA.

This clonotype was picked up many times. The V gene is TRBV27, the J gene TRBJ2-7, with TRBD1 matching 8 bases. CDR1 and CDR2 from the germline V gene are MNHEY and SMNVEV (reference sequence). The ends lost 2 bases at V and 2 bases at J; junction bases unmatched: 20. The CDR3 contains 20 residues. CDR3: CASSLRGRTGIYQDPYEQYF. The CDR3 DNA sequence: TGTGCCAGCAGTTTAAGGGGCAGGACAGGGATTTACCAGGACCCCTACGAGCAGTACTTC.

The gene calls are TRBV7-2 and TRBJ2-2, with D possibly matching TRBD2 (6 bases). V was pared by 4 bases and J by 1 base, with 13 bases between. Germline assignment: CDR1 SGHTA and CDR2 FQGNSA. The CDR3 runs to 16 residues. CDR3 protein: CASSSRGGMNTGELFF. The CDR3 nucleotides are TGTGCCAGCAGCTCCAGAGGAGGGATGAACACCGGGGAGCTGTTTTTT.

This clonotype was detected a few times. The DNA of the CDR3 is TGTGCCAGCAGCTTGGCCTTGAGCGGGGGAGGACCCACAGATACGCAGTATTTT. As protein: CASSLALSGGGPTDTQYF. The genes are TRBV5-6 and TRBJ2-3, with TRBD2 identical over 8 bases. The CDR3 sequence is 18 residues long. V was clipped by 0 bases and J by 2 bases; unmatched bases: 11. The germline gives CDR1 SGHDT, CDR2 YYEEEE.

The chain has TRBV5-1 and TRBJ1-1, with D perhaps TRBD1 (5 bases). The CDR3 is made up of 14 amino acids. With 0 bases removed from V and 6 bases from J, the gap between germline ends came to 12 bases. Germline V CDR1 and CDR2: SGHRS, YFSETQ. The CDR3 nucleotides read TGCGCCAGCAGCTTGGCTCAGGGTTCATCTGAAGCTTTCTTT. It translates to CASSLAQGSSEAFF.

This sequence joins TRBV20-1 and TRBJ2-1; 14 nucleotides align to TRBD2. Germline CDR1 and CDR2: DFQATT and SNEGSKA (reference sequence). Trimming at V came to 1 base and at J to 7 bases, leaving 9 bases not matched to a gene. This CDR3 has 17 amino acids. As DNA, the CDR3 is TGCAGTGCTAGAGTGAGACTAGCGGGGGGGCACGGGAATGAGCAGTTCTTC. Encoded protein: CSARVRLAGGHGNEQFF.

The table lists this clonotype with many counts. CDR3 protein: CASSDSERSTDTQYF. DNA for the CDR3: TGTGCCAGCAGTGACAGCGAAAGGAGCACAGATACGCAGTATTTT. The rearrangement joins TRBV6-4 to TRBJ2-3; D remains ambiguous. CDR1 and CDR2 from the germline V gene are MRHNA and SNTAGT. V lost 2 bases, J lost 0 bases, and 9 bases lay in between. CDR3 length: 15 amino acids.

V gene TRBV28 combines with J gene TRBJ1-2; weak D call: TRBD1 (6 bases). Trimming removed 5 bases from V and 8 bases from J, with 12 bases in between. Germline V gene sequence: CDR1 MDHEN, CDR2 SYDVKM. The CDR3 contains 12 residues. As DNA, the CDR3 is TGTGCCAGCAGTACCGACAGGCGAGGCTACACCTTC. Translating it yields CASSTDRRGYTF.

The chain combines TRBV20-1 with TRBJ2-3; D is undetermined. Germline V CDR1 and CDR2: DFQATT, SNEGSKA (reference sequence). The CDR3 consists of 14 residues. The V end lost 3 bases, the J end lost 0 bases, and 10 bases lay between the germline ends. The CDR3 sequence is CSASRSPSTDTQYF. CDR3 in DNA: TGCAGTGCTAGTAGGTCTCCCAGCACAGATACGCAGTATTTT.

The chain employs TRBV29-1 and TRBJ2-3; tentatively, D is TRBD1 (6 bases). This CDR3 region has 15 residues. V was pared by 4 bases and J by 5 bases, with 19 bases between. In germline, CDR1 is SQVTM, CDR2 ANQGSEA. DNA for the CDR3: TGCAGCGTTGGCCTTCACCGACAGGAGCAAGATACGCAGTATTTT. It encodes CSVGLHRQEQDTQYF.

The J gene is TRBJ2-7, the V gene TRBV4-1, with TRBD1 identical over 9 bases. The germline CDR1 and CDR2 sequences are MGHRA and YSYEKL. Trimming removed 1 base from V and 2 bases from J; junction bases left unmatched: 3. The CDR3 is 15 residues long. The CDR3 coding sequence is TGCGCCAGCAGCCAAGCGGACAGGGGTGCCTACGAGCAGTACTTC. It yields the protein CASSQADRGAYEQYF.

This clonotype was observed a handful of times. The V call is TRBV5-1, the J call TRBJ1-1; D gene uncertain. This CDR3 comprises 13 residues. The V end was cut by 1 base, the J end by 5 bases, with 9 bases between. Germline CDR1 and CDR2: SGHRS and YFSETQ. The CDR3: CASSLHGGTEAFF. DNA for the CDR3: TGCGCCAGCAGCTTGCATGGCGGGACTGAAGCTTTCTTT.

The chain recombines TRBV7-2 with TRBJ1-4; possible D gene TRBD1, 5 bases. V lost 5 bases, J lost 5 bases, and 15 bases lay in between. CDR1 is SGHTA and CDR2 is FQGNSA in the germline V gene. There are 15 residues in the CDR3. The CDR3, as DNA: TGTGCCAGCAGCCCCAGCAGGGCCCTGAATGAAAAACTGTTTTTT. Translated, it gives CASSPSRALNEKLFF.

This clonotype was seen ten or more times. The gene calls are TRBV20-1 and TRBJ1-5; a possible D gene is TRBD1 (6 bases). The CDR3 runs to 17 residues. Trimming removed 0 bases from V and 4 bases from J, with 19 bases in between. Per the germline V gene, CDR1 is DFQATT and CDR2 is SNEGSKA (reference sequence). DNA of the CDR3: TGCAGTGCTAGAGATTTGGGGTCGAGAACAGGGAATCAGCCCCAGCATTTT. It is translated as CSARDLGSRTGNQPQHF.

This clonotype was counted between two and nine times. The chain employs TRBV28 and TRBJ1-1; no reliable D call. V gave up 2 bases and J gave up 7 bases, with 14 bases separating them. Germline loops: CDR1 MDHEN, CDR2 SYDVKM. CDR3 length equals 14 residues. CDR3 region: CASSLGTGRSEAFF. The CDR3, as DNA: TGTGCCAGCAGTTTAGGAACGGGGAGGAGTGAAGCTTTCTTT.

This chain uses TRBV19 with TRBJ2-5; maybe TRBD1 (6 bases). Trimming cost V 2 bases and J 5 bases, with 15 bases left between them. This CDR3 is 15 amino acids long. The V gene's germline CDR1 is LNHDA and CDR2 SQIVND (reference sequence). CDR3 in DNA: TGTGCCAGTAGTATACTCACAGGGAAGGTTGAGACCCAGTACTTC. Its protein product is CASSILTGKVETQYF.

The sample holds many counts of this clonotype. The chain has TRBV5-1 and TRBJ2-1; 9 nucleotides match TRBD1. The CDR3 extends over 14 amino acids. From germline, CDR1 is SGHRS and CDR2 YFSETQ. Unmatched junction bases numbered 7, after V lost 8 bases and J lost 4 bases. The CDR3 DNA follows: TGCGCCAGTGCCAGACAGGGGGATTACAATGAGCAGTTCTTC. Protein product: CASARQGDYNEQFF.

The V call is TRBV18, the J call TRBJ2-1, with a possible D match to TRBD1 (5 bases). Trimming took 5 bases from V and 2 from J, leaving 13 bases between them. The CDR3 is made up of 15 amino acids. CDR1 is KGHSH and CDR2 is LQKENI in the germline V gene. The CDR3 sequence: CASSVKGSPYNEQFF. The CDR3 DNA sequence: TGTGCCAGCTCAGTAAAGGGGTCCCCCTACAATGAGCAGTTCTTC.

This clonotype was counted a few times. The rearrangement joins TRBV12-3 or TRBV12-4 to TRBJ2-7; TRBD1 or TRBD2 may be the D gene (5 bases each). The CDR3 sequence is 14 residues long. Deletions cut 6 bases from V and 0 bases from J, with 12 bases between. CDR3 residues: CASRLGTRSYEQYF. CDR3 coding DNA: TGTGCCAGCAGACTCGGGACGCGCTCCTACGAGCAGTACTTC.

The rearrangement joins TRBV7-2 to TRBJ1-1; D may be TRBD1 (6 bases). Trimming left V 2 bases short and J 4 bases short, with 14 bases between. CDR1 is SGHTA and CDR2 is FQGNSA in the germline V gene. CDR3 size: 15 residues. CDR3 DNA: TGTGCCAGCAGCTTAATCGGGGGCGCGGGCACTGAAGCTTTCTTT. Amino acid sequence: CASSLIGGAGTEAFF.